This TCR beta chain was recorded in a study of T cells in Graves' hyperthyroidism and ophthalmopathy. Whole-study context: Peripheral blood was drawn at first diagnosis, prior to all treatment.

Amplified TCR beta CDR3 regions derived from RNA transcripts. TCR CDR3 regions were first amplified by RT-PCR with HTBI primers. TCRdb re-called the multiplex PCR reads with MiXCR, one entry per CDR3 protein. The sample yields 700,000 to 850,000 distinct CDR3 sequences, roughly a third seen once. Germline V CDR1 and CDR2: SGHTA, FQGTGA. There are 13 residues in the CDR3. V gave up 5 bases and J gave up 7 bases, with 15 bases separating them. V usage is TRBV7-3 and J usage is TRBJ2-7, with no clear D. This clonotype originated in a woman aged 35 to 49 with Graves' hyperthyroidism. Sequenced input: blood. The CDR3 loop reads CASSEGRNNEQYF. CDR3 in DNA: TGTGCCAGCAGCGAAGGCAGAAACAATGAGCAGTACTTC.